The rows below give T cell receptor beta chains drawn from one sample of a study of blood T cell repertoires in COVID-19. Only in-frame clones appear in the TCRdb table, and some are missing; sequencing was by immunoSEQ multiplex PCR. The sample lists about 190,000 clones, about 90% occurring once. Sequenced input: peripheral blood. The receptors were sampled from a man aged 50 to 60 with acute or convalescent COVID-19. The CDR3 runs from the conserved cysteine through the conserved F or W. The D gene is left open where the match is weak. Rows give clone size only sometimes, using once, few, many, or a class for an expanded clone.

J	D	V	size	DNA	CDR3
TRBJ2-1	.	TRBV27	.	TGTGCCAGCATGCCCGGGGGTTTTAGCTCCTACAATGAGCAGTTCTTC	CASMPGGFSSYNEQFF
TRBJ1-1	.	TRBV28	.	TGTGCCAGCCCCCCTGGTGAGGGTCGAGGCACTGAAGCTTTCTTT	CASPPGEGRGTEAFF
TRBJ1-4	.	TRBV19	.	TGTGCCAGTGGCCCGGGGGAAAAACTGTTTTTT	CASGPGEKLFF
TRBJ1-2	TRBD1	TRBV12-3/TRBV12-4	few	TGTGCCAGCAGGGAGGGGGCCATTGGCTACACCTTC	CASREGAIGYTF
TRBJ2-1	.	TRBV5-6	.	TGTGCCAGCAGCTTTTCGGTAAATGAGCAGTTCTTC	CASSFSVNEQFF
TRBJ2-2	.	TRBV7-8	.	TGTGCCAGCAGCTTAGTTGGAGCCCACCTAGGGGCCGGGGAGCTGTTTTTT	CASSLVGAHLGAGELFF
TRBJ2-1	TRBD2	TRBV12-3/TRBV12-4	.	TGTGCCAGCAGCCCTACTAGCGTCGATGAGCAGTTCTTC	CASSPTSVDEQFF
TRBJ1-2	.	TRBV3-1/TRBV3-2	.	TGTGCCAGCAGCCAAGGGGGCAATGGCTACACCTTC	CASSQGGNGYTF
TRBJ1-6	.	TRBV5-8	once	TGTGCCAGCCTCTTGGGGCGGGCTTCACCCCTCCACTTT	CASLLGRASPLHF
TRBJ1-2	.	TRBV6-2/TRBV6-3	once	TGTGCCAGCAGTCGGGGGAGCCGCTATGGCTACACCTTC	CASSRGSRYGYTF
TRBJ2-5	TRBD2	TRBV9	few	TGTGCCAGCAGCGTGGGAGCGGGGAACCCGGGAGAGACCCAGTACTTC	CASSVGAGNPGETQYF
TRBJ1-2	.	TRBV3-1/TRBV3-2	.	TGTGCCAGCAGCCAAGCATACTATGGCTACACCTTC	CASSQAYYGYTF
TRBJ2-7	.	TRBV10-1	once	TGCGCCAGCAGTGGTAGCGGTCTCTCCTACGAGCAGTACTTC	CASSGSGLSYEQYF
TRBJ1-6	.	TRBV5-5	.	TGTGCCAGCAGCCCGACCGGGGGTGGAGCATTGAATTCACCCCTCCACTTT	CASSPTGGGALNSPLHF
TRBJ1-2	.	TRBV10-3	.	TGTGCCATCACCCCAGGGAACTATGGCTACACCTTC	CAITPGNYGYTF
TRBJ2-7	TRBD1	TRBV28	.	TGTGCCAGCAGTCGCCCGGGACAGGGTTTCCCCGAGCAGTACTTC	CASSRPGQGFPEQYF
TRBJ2-1	TRBD2	TRBV5-6	.	TGTGCCAGCAGCTTGGGGGGACTAGCATGGAATGAGCAGTTCTTC	CASSLGGLAWNEQFF
TRBJ2-6	.	TRBV28	.	TGTGCCAGCACCCCCCGAGGGATCTCTGGGGCCAACGTCCTGACTTTC	CASTPRGISGANVLTF
TRBJ2-5	TRBD2	TRBV9	.	TGTGCCAGCAACTCCTACCGGGACTACAAAGAGACCCAGTACTTC	CASNSYRDYKETQYF
TRBJ1-1	TRBD1	TRBV6-5	.	TGTGCCAGCAGCCTTACAGGGGGGAATGAAGCTTTCTTT	CASSLTGGNEAFF
TRBJ2-3	TRBD1	TRBV5-1	.	TGCGCCAGCAGCTACCAACCCATCGGACAGGGGGCTACAGATACGCAGTATTTT	CASSYQPIGQGATDTQYF
TRBJ1-2	TRBD1	TRBV9	.	TGTGCCAGCAGCGTAGCTACGCAGGGGGCTCGGGGCTACACCTTC	CASSVATQGARGYTF
TRBJ2-1	TRBD2	TRBV7-9	.	TGTGCCAGCAGCCCTACAGGCGCGGGGGTCTACAATGAGCAGTTCTTC	CASSPTGAGVYNEQFF
TRBJ2-1	TRBD2	TRBV25-1	.	TGTGCCAGCAGTGGATCTAGCGGGGGGGCGGATGAGCAGTTCTTC	CASSGSSGGADEQFF
TRBJ2-2	.	TRBV3-1/TRBV3-2	few	TGTGCCAGCAGCCAGAATGTGGGGGCCAGGACCGGGGAGCTGTTTTTT	CASSQNVGARTGELFF